This T cell receptor (beta chain) stems from a study of blood T cell repertoires in COVID-19. Looking at the study overall: Samples representing acute and convalescent COVID-19 were sourced from the United States, Italy and Spain. T cells, B-cell-depleted T cells, or PBMCs supplied cDNA or gDNA.

In the authors' methods: Nucleated cell number was recorded as an estimate derived from reference gene primer amplification. Sequencing was performed with immunoSEQ multiplex PCR; in TCRdb, only in-frame clones are kept and a portion is missing. The DNA gave D and trimming, while V, J and clone size come from that table. The sample has 200,000 or so clones, about 81% seen once. Germline CDR1 MDHEN, CDR2 SYDVKM. V gave up 2 bases and J gave up 3 bases, with 16 bases separating them. CDR3 length: 16 amino acids. The sequence derives from a man aged 25-45 years with active or convalescent COVID-19. J is TRBJ1-1 and V is TRBV28; D ambiguous. The material sequenced was peripheral blood. The CDR3 spells CASSLRSGWAYTEAFF. For the CDR3, the DNA is TGTGCCAGCAGTTTACGATCGGGGTGGGCATACACTGAAGCTTTCTTT.